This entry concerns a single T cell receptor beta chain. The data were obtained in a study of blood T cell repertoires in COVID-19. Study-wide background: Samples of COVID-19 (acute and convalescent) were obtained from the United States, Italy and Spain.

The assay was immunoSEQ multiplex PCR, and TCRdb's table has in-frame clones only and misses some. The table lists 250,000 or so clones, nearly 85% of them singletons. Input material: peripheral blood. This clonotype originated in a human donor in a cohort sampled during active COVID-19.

CDR3 in amino acids: CASSQEVAGPDTQYF. The CDR3 DNA sequence: TGTGCCAGCAGCCAAGAGGTAGCGGGACCAGATACGCAGTATTTT. The J gene is TRBJ2-3, the V gene TRBV4-2; 8 bases fit TRBD2. Trimming at V came to 0 bases and at J to 4 bases, leaving 3 bases not matched to a gene. This CDR3 contains 15 residues. Per germline, CDR1 LGHNA and CDR2 YNFKEQ.